These 16 T cell receptor beta chains came from one sample sequenced in a study of OX40 agonist ivuxolimab in advanced cancers. The library relied on the immunoSEQ multiplex PCR assay. TCRdb mirrors the immuneACCESS table, restricted to in-frame sequences. Some clones are absent from its copies; in checked studies, under half trace to an unresolved V gene, and the reason for the others is unknown. This sample gives about 37,000 clones in total; around 83% of them show up just once. Of the sample, about 20% falls within the top ten clones. Specimen: CD4+ or CD8+ T cells sorted from blood, collected in a trial of the OX40 agonist ivuxolimab. These receptors were taken from an adult with an advanced solid tumor such as melanoma, head and neck, liver or kidney cancer.

This clone was seen a single time. The CDR3 nucleotides are TGTGCCAGTGGGATGGGGGAGATCCAGCCCCAGCATTTT. It codes for CASGMGEIQPQHF. The chain is built from TRBV19 and TRBJ1-5, with D perhaps TRBD1 (5 bases). Germline V gene sequence: CDR1 LNHDA, CDR2 SQIVND (reference sequence). V dropped 8 bases and J dropped 7 bases, with 15 bases sitting between them. The CDR3 sequence is 13 residues long. Drawing the rest from reference TRBV19 and TRBJ1-5, the complete variable domain is DGGITQSPKYLFRKEGQNVTLSCEQNLNHDAMYWYRQDPGQGLRLIYYSQIVNDFQKGDIAEGYSVSREKKESFPLTVTSAQKNPTAFYLCASGMGEIQPQHFGDGTRLSIL.

The chain is built from TRBV28 and TRBJ2-1; 11 nucleotides match TRBD1. V was pared by 4 bases and J by 7 bases, with 6 bases of the junction left unmatched. The CDR3 extends over 15 amino acids. The germline V gene has CDR1 MDHEN and CDR2 SYDVKM. The CDR3 is CASSSPGQGVNEQFF. The CDR3 coding sequence is TGTGCCAGCAGTTCGCCGGGACAGGGGGTTAATGAGCAGTTCTTC.

V is TRBV5-1 and J is TRBJ1-2, with D hard to call. The ends were cut back, 1 base at V and 2 bases at J, with 6 bases in the middle. The CDR3 spans 13 residues. CDR1 is SGHRS, CDR2 YFSETQ, per germline. CDR3 loop: CASSLMGNYGYTF. The CDR3 bases are TGCGCCAGCAGCTTGATGGGGAACTATGGCTACACCTTC.

This clone appeared a single time. The V and J genes are TRBV5-4 and TRBJ2-7, with D possibly TRBD1 on 7 matching bases. CDR3 length equals 13 residues. From germline, CDR1 is SGHNT and CDR2 YYREEE (reference sequence). The V end was cut by 7 bases, the J end by 2 bases, with 13 bases between. CDR3 coding DNA: TGTGCCAGCGGGGGGACAGCGGCCTACGAGCAGTACTTC. This encodes CASGGTAAYEQYF.

V is TRBV6-5 and J is TRBJ2-1; D unresolved. Germline-derived CDR1 and CDR2 are MNHEY and SVGAGI. The CDR3 runs to 11 residues. Trimming stripped 0 bases from V and 7 bases from J, with 1 base between. CDR3 nucleotides: TGTGCCAGCAGTTACTCTAATGAGCAGTTCTTC. It is translated as CASSYSNEQFF.

This clone turned up a few times. The genes are TRBV5-4 and TRBJ2-1; the D is unclear. Germline V gene lookup returns CDR1 SGHNT and CDR2 YYREEE (reference sequence). The CDR3 has 13 amino acids. Trimming removed 1 base from V and 6 bases from J, with 8 bases in between. CDR3 in amino acids: CASSLFLPNEQFF. In nucleotides, the CDR3 is TGTGCCAGCAGCTTGTTCCTGCCCAATGAGCAGTTCTTC.

The V call is TRBV25-1, the J call TRBJ2-2, with a weak D call TRBD2 (5 bases). The CDR3 has 14 amino acids. In germline, CDR1 is MGHDK, CDR2 SYGVNS. The V gene lost 3 bases and the J gene lost 5 bases, with 10 bases spanning the gap. In nucleotides, the CDR3 is TGTGCCAGCAGTGAGACGAGGGAGACCGGGGAGCTGTTTTTT. Translating it yields CASSETRETGELFF.

V and J are TRBV4-3 and TRBJ2-1; D not certain. Germline V gene lookup returns CDR1 LGHNA and CDR2 YSLEER. CDR3 length equals 16 residues. Trimming removed 0 bases at V and 4 bases at J, with 13 bases between. This CDR3 reads CASSQDSMVGYNEQFF. In DNA form, the CDR3 reads TGCGCCAGCAGCCAAGATAGTATGGTCGGTTACAATGAGCAGTTCTTC.

The chain joins TRBV7-9 to TRBJ1-4; 8 bases are a match to TRBD1. This CDR3 comprises 16 residues. Germline values: CDR1 SEHNR, CDR2 FQNEAQ (reference sequence). J lost 6 bases, V lost 4 bases, and 10 bases had no gene match. CDR3: CASSSDRGSADEKLFF. The CDR3 DNA is TGTGCCAGCAGCTCCGACAGGGGATCGGCTGATGAAAAACTGTTTTTT.

The V call is TRBV28, the J call TRBJ1-3; the D is unclear. Trimming took off 3 bases at V and 0 bases at J, with 3 bases between the two ends. This CDR3 comprises 13 residues. CDR1 and CDR2 (germline): MDHEN, SYDVKM. The CDR3 reads CASSLVSGNTIYF. The CDR3 DNA follows: TGTGCCAGCAGTTTGGTCTCTGGAAACACCATATATTTT.

This clone was detected only a few times. The rearrangement uses TRBV7-9 and TRBJ1-2, with a possible D match to TRBD1 (6 bases). The CDR3 runs to 16 residues. Trimming pared 1 base from V and 1 base from J, leaving 13 bases between. Germline V gives CDR1 SEHNR, CDR2 FQNEAQ (reference sequence). The CDR3 DNA sequence: TGTGCCAGCAGCTTAGGGGGGACACTGCTTAACTATGGCTACACCTTC. Translation gives CASSLGGTLLNYGYTF.

This chain links TRBV6-6 with TRBJ1-5, with D possibly being TRBD1 (6 bases). CDR3 length equals 14 residues. Germline assignment: CDR1 MNHNY and CDR2 SVGAGI (reference sequence). The V end was cut by 7 bases, the J end by 5 bases, with 15 bases between. The CDR3 reads CASTLAGGDQPQHF. The CDR3 nucleotides read TGTGCCAGCACCCTTGCGGGGGGCGATCAGCCCCAGCATTTT.

Only one count was recorded for this clone. The gene calls are TRBV28 and TRBJ1-5; D uncertain. This CDR3 spans 15 amino acids. V dropped 1 base and J dropped 4 bases, with 11 bases sitting between them. Germline CDR1 and CDR2: MDHEN and SYDVKM. CDR3 in DNA: TGTGCCAGCAGTTTATCTCCCGGGAGTAATCAGCCCCAGCATTTT. Translation: CASSLSPGSNQPQHF.

This clone was observed a few times. The V call is TRBV6-5, the J call TRBJ1-2; tentatively, D is TRBD1 (6 bases). The germline CDR1 and CDR2 sequences are MNHEY and SVGAGI. The CDR3 has 15 residues. Trimming removed 2 bases from V and 3 bases from J, with 13 bases in between. CDR3 nucleotide sequence: TGTGCCAGCAGTTACCAAGGGGGGCATGACTATGGCTACACCTTC. It specifies CASSYQGGHDYGYTF.

The chain couples TRBV5-6 to TRBJ1-5; TRBD1 agrees at 8 bases. There are 15 residues in the CDR3. J gave up 9 bases and V 5 bases, and 13 bases lay outside the gene matches. The germline V gene has CDR1 SGHDT and CDR2 YYEEEE. The CDR3 DNA reads TGTGCCAGCAGTTATCAGGGGGCGGTAAACTGGCCCCAGCATTTT. Encoded protein: CASSYQGAVNWPQHF.

The chain joins TRBV19 to TRBJ2-1, with TRBD2 matching 12 bases. The germline CDR1 and CDR2 sequences are LNHDA and SQIVND (reference sequence). The CDR3 loop spans 15 amino acids. Trimming at V came to 5 bases and at J to 7 bases, leaving 6 bases not matched to a gene. In nucleotides, the CDR3 is TGTGCCAGTAGTTTCCGACTAGCGGGAGCTAATGAGCAGTTCTTC. It translates to CASSFRLAGANEQFF.